This T cell receptor (beta chain) was identified in a study of beta chain features in type 1 diabetes. Study results and caveats: Any HLA effect on TCRB rearrangement was left unresolved by small sub-analyses. TCRB CDR3 length was moderately but significantly reduced in all four CD4+ subsets of Type 1 diabetes patients. Compared to healthy donors, patients appeared to have naive, central memory and Treg TCRB repertoires that were more alike.

Sequenced material consisted of expressed TCRB transcripts (all of the isolated RNA was reverse transcribed). The assay was immunoSEQ multiplex PCR, and TCRdb's table has in-frame clones only and misses some. Seen here are around 160,000 clones, roughly 10% observed once, and the top ten hold about 0.75%. This CDR3 has 15 residues. Germline V lookup: CDR1 SGHAT, CDR2 FQNNGV. V was clipped by 4 bases and J by 3 bases, with 12 bases between them. As to this clone: Its antigen is not identified.

All sorted populations exceeded 98% purity. This receptor was taken from a woman in her 30s with type 1 diabetes. The V call is TRBV11-2, the J call TRBJ1-4; D is possibly TRBD1 (5 bases). Sequencing was performed on central memory CD4+ T cells from blood. In nucleotides, the CDR3 is TGTGCCAGCAGCTCGACCAGGGCTGCTAATGAAAAACTGTTTTTT. Its protein product is CASSSTRAANEKLFF.